The 16 T cell receptor beta chains below all came from one sample that was sequenced in a study of blood T cell repertoires in COVID-19. Data came from immunoSEQ multiplex PCR; TCRdb stores just in-frame clones and leaves some out. The table has about 380,000 clones, approximately 87% seen once. Sample: PBMCs or T cells enriched from blood (not recorded which). The source of these receptors is a young man who had recovered from COVID-19.

Only a few counts were recorded for this clone. The chain links TRBV10-3 to TRBJ1-1; TRBD1 matches 8 bases. V lost 4 bases and J lost 5; bases outside the gene matches: 6. Germline V gene lookup returns CDR1 ENHRY and CDR2 SYGVKD. This CDR3 region has 14 residues. This CDR3 is CAISVGTGPTEAFF. DNA of the CDR3: TGTGCCATCAGTGTAGGGACAGGCCCAACTGAAGCTTTCTTT.

The rearrangement joins TRBV24-1 to TRBJ1-5; D is undetermined. This CDR3 is built from 13 residues. Germline V CDR1 and CDR2: KGHDR, SFDVKD. V lost 6 bases to trimming and J lost 0 bases, with 5 bases between them. The CDR3: CATSLGSNQPQHF. CDR3 nucleotide sequence: TGTGCCACCAGTCTCGGTAGCAATCAGCCCCAGCATTTT.

This chain uses TRBV5-1 with TRBJ2-5; D is possibly TRBD1 (5 bases). The V gene lost 0 bases and the J gene lost 1 base, with 7 bases spanning the gap. CDR1 and CDR2 (germline): SGHRS, YFSETQ. CDR3 size: 14 residues. The DNA for the CDR3 is TGCGCCAGCAGCTTGGCCAGGGCCCAAGAGACCCAGTACTTC. This translates into CASSLARAQETQYF.

The gene calls are TRBV7-6 and TRBJ1-1; D unresolved. This CDR3 has 15 amino acids. The germline V gene has CDR1 SGHVS and CDR2 FNYEAQ. The V end was cut by 1 base, the J end by 0 bases, with 9 bases between. CDR3 DNA sequence: TGTGCCAGCAGCTTAGTCCGCGGTATGAACACTGAAGCTTTCTTT. Its translation: CASSLVRGMNTEAFF.

This clone was picked up one time. The rearrangement links TRBV19 to TRBJ1-1; the D gene is possibly TRBD1 (5 bases). From germline, CDR1 is LNHDA and CDR2 SQIVND (reference sequence). CDR3 length: 14 residues. The V gene lost 7 bases and the J gene lost 4 bases, with 16 bases spanning the gap. The CDR3, as DNA: TGTGCCAGTAACCATCAGGGATTGGGCACTGAAGCTTTCTTT. Translation gives CASNHQGLGTEAFF. The entire variable domain, with the rest obtained from reference TRBV19 and TRBJ1-1, is as follows: DGGITQSPKYLFRKEGQNVTLSCEQNLNHDAMYWYRQDPGQGLRLIYYSQIVNDFQKGDIAEGYSVSREKKESFPLTVTSAQKNPTAFYLCASNHQGLGTEAFFGQGTRLTVV.

The DNA for the CDR3 is TGTGCCAGCAGTTTCCTCCGCACCGGGATTAGCACAGATACGCAGTATTTT. Translating gives CASSFLRTGISTDTQYF. The chain is built from TRBV27 and TRBJ2-3; TRBD2 is a possible D gene (5 bases). CDR3 length equals 17 residues. In germline, CDR1 is MNHEY, CDR2 SMNVEV (reference sequence). The V gene lost 3 bases and the J gene lost 0 bases, with 16 bases spanning the gap.

This clone showed up just a few times. The V gene is TRBV6-1, the J gene TRBJ1-5; D possibly corresponds to TRBD1 (5 bases). The CDR3 runs to 16 residues. V was clipped by 4 bases and J by 6 bases, with 19 bases between them. Germline-derived CDR1 and CDR2 are MNHNS and SASEGT. CDR3 sequence reads: CASSATAPGGSQPQHF. CDR3 sequence (DNA): TGTGCCAGCAGTGCCACCGCGCCGGGGGGGAGTCAGCCCCAGCATTTT.

V gene TRBV4-1 combines with J gene TRBJ1-1; 8 nucleotides agree with TRBD1. Germline trimming cut 4 bases from V and 0 bases from J; bases unmatched to any gene: 13. The CDR3 runs to 18 residues. CDR1 is MGHRA, CDR2 YSYEKL, per germline. This CDR3 is CASSPTPSGGALNTEAFF. CDR3 nucleotide sequence: TGCGCCAGCAGCCCCACCCCATCAGGGGGCGCCTTGAACACTGAAGCTTTCTTT.

The chain recombines TRBV3-1 (or the pseudogene TRBV3-2) with TRBJ2-3, with a weak D call TRBD2 (6 bases). V was shortened by 1 base and J by 4 bases, with 12 bases between the two germline ends. Germline CDR1 reads LGHDT; CDR2 reads YNNKEL (reference sequence). This CDR3 is 15 amino acids long. CDR3 in amino acids: CASSQGLGEADTQYF. CDR3 DNA sequence: TGTGCCAGCAGCCAAGGGCTTGGGGAGGCAGATACGCAGTATTTT.

The chain uses TRBV10-2 and TRBJ1-6; D gene uncertain. Germline V lookup: CDR1 WSHSY, CDR2 SAAADI. This CDR3 has 14 amino acids. The V end was cut by 2 bases, the J end by 10 bases, with 12 bases between. This CDR3 reads CASSEHLSGSPLHF. CDR3 nucleotide sequence: TGCGCCAGCAGTGAGCATCTATCGGGGTCACCCCTCCACTTT.

This clone came up once. The chain links TRBV24-1 to TRBJ1-5; a possible D gene is TRBD1 (6 bases). V lost 10 bases and J 3 bases, leaving 12 bases between the germline ends. Germline loops: CDR1 KGHDR, CDR2 SFDVKD. The CDR3 spans 13 residues. The CDR3 sequence: CATSTGPNQPQHF. The CDR3 DNA reads TGTGCCACAAGTACAGGGCCCAATCAGCCCCAGCATTTT.

V is TRBV7-9 and J is TRBJ1-4, with TRBD1 identical over 9 bases. Trimming cost V 3 bases and J 8 bases; bases outside gene matches: 10. Germline assignment: CDR1 SEHNR and CDR2 FQNEAQ (reference sequence). The CDR3 is made up of 16 amino acids. CDR3 loop: CASSLESGTGNEKLFF. CDR3 DNA: TGTGCCAGCAGCTTGGAGTCCGGGACAGGGAACGAAAAACTGTTTTTT.

This clone was seen a single time. The V call is TRBV5-4, the J call TRBJ2-3; the D is unclear. Trimming shortened V by 4 bases and J by 1 base, and 10 bases separated the two germline ends. CDR3 length: 14 amino acids. Germline V lookup: CDR1 SGHNT, CDR2 YYREEE (reference sequence). This CDR3 reads CASSVPTGTDTQYF. The CDR3 DNA reads as TGTGCCAGCAGCGTACCCACAGGCACAGATACGCAGTATTTT.

This clone was counted only a few times. The gene calls are TRBV6-1 and TRBJ2-3, with TRBD2 identical over 7 bases. V lost 2 bases, J lost 5 bases, and 13 bases stayed unmatched. The CDR3 has 17 amino acids. From germline, CDR1 is MNHNS and CDR2 SASEGT. The CDR3 loop reads CASSESLLSGARDTQYF. Written as DNA, the CDR3 is TGTGCCAGCAGTGAATCCTTATTAAGCGGGGCGAGAGATACGCAGTATTTT.

This chain uses TRBV30 with TRBJ1-5; D remains unclear. This CDR3 has 14 residues. CDR1 GTSNPN and CDR2 SVGIG come from the germline V gene (reference sequence). V lost 0 bases and J 3 bases, leaving 9 bases between the germline ends. The CDR3 DNA is TGTGCCTGGAGTGTAGCCAGGATCAATCAGCCCCAGCATTTT. Its protein is CAWSVARINQPQHF.

J is TRBJ2-5 and V is TRBV27; 9 bases are a match to TRBD1. CDR1 and CDR2 from the germline V gene are MNHEY and SMNVEV (reference sequence). Unmatched junction bases numbered 17, after V lost 4 bases and J lost 5 bases. This CDR3 region has 18 residues. CDR3 bases: TGTGCCAGCAGTTCTTTAGGGACAGGGTGGGCCCGGTCCGAGACCCAGTACTTC. This gives the protein CASSSLGTGWARSETQYF.